This passage covers 15 T cell receptor beta chains from one sample sequenced in a study of technical replicates of blood from several donors. Sequencing used immunoSEQ multiplex PCR; TCRdb keeps in-frame clones, though not all of them. This sample has some 80,000 clones, with approximately 97% found just once. Sequencing used T cells isolated from PBMCs. The receptors here all came from a human donor in good health.

The CDR3 loop reads CASSLSQGNTGELFF. The CDR3 DNA reads as TGTGCCAGCAGCCTGTCACAGGGGAACACCGGGGAGCTGTTTTTT. The V gene is TRBV5-5, the J gene TRBJ2-2, with D tentatively TRBD1 (6 bases). CDR1 and CDR2 from the germline V gene are SGHKS and YYEKEE (reference sequence). The CDR3 spans 15 residues. With 4 bases removed from V and 1 base from J, the gap between germline ends came to 11 bases.

The V call is TRBV7-9, the J call TRBJ2-2; 15 bases are a match to TRBD2. The V segment lost 5 bases and the J segment 5 bases; nucleotides outside the gene matches: 9. Per germline, CDR1 SEHNR and CDR2 FQNEAQ (reference sequence). This CDR3 spans 18 amino acids. Here the CDR3 reads CASSQGLAGGALTGELFF. CDR3 in DNA: TGTGCCAGCAGCCAAGGACTAGCGGGAGGGGCCCTTACCGGGGAGCTGTTTTTT.

This chain joins TRBV6-5 and TRBJ2-1; TRBD2 aligns across 7 bases. Germline CDR1 reads MNHEY; CDR2 reads SVGAGI. V trimming: 1 base; J trimming: 10 bases; junction bases outside the gene matches: 1. This CDR3 has 12 amino acids. This CDR3 is CASSYFSGEQFF. The CDR3 coding sequence is TGTGCCAGCAGTTACTTTAGCGGGGAGCAGTTCTTC.

The genes are TRBV7-9 and TRBJ1-2; perhaps TRBD1 as D (6 bases). Germline V CDR1 and CDR2: SEHNR, FQNEAQ (reference sequence). There are 11 residues in the CDR3. V was pared by 6 bases and J by 8 bases, with 10 bases between. The DNA for the CDR3 is TGTGCCAGCAGAGGTCAGGGGGGCTACACCTTC. It encodes CASRGQGGYTF.

The chain joins TRBV29-1 to TRBJ1-2; 7 positions agree with TRBD1. The junction had 7 bases not matched to a gene; V was cut back by 5 bases and J by 7 bases. This CDR3 has 12 residues. Germline loops: CDR1 SQVTM, CDR2 ANQGSEA. Here the CDR3 reads CSVLQGNGGYTF. In nucleotides, the CDR3 is TGCAGCGTTTTACAGGGGAACGGTGGCTACACCTTC.

The CDR3 region has the DNA TGTGCCTGGAGTGTACGGGTCGGGGAGCTGTTTTTT. Amino acid sequence: CAWSVRVGELFF. V is TRBV30 and J is TRBJ2-2; D gene unclear. Looked up from germline, CDR1 is GTSNPN and CDR2 is SVGIG (reference sequence). The ends were cut back, 0 bases at V and 7 bases at J, with 6 bases in the middle. CDR3 length equals 12 residues.

The V and J genes are TRBV7-9 and TRBJ1-4, with D maybe TRBD1 (5 bases). Trimming took 5 bases from V and 8 from J, leaving 15 bases between them. This CDR3 spans 14 amino acids. The germline V gene encodes CDR1 SEHNR and CDR2 FQNEAQ (reference sequence). CDR3 in DNA: TGTGCCAGCAGCCTCAGGGCGGTCGAGGAAAAACTGTTTTTT. Amino acid sequence: CASSLRAVEEKLFF.

The chain is built from TRBV11-3 and TRBJ2-2; 7 nucleotides match TRBD1. The germline V gene has CDR1 SGHNT and CDR2 YENEEA. V was pared by 5 bases and J by 4 bases, with 7 bases of the junction left unmatched. The CDR3 spans 15 residues. CDR3 sequence reads: CASSVVAGGTGELFF. In nucleotides, the CDR3 is TGTGCCAGCAGCGTAGTTGCAGGGGGCACCGGGGAGCTGTTTTTT.

The V and J genes are TRBV7-9 and TRBJ2-1; D call uncertain. Looked up from germline, CDR1 is SEHNR and CDR2 is FQNEAQ (reference sequence). This CDR3 comprises 14 residues. Trimming left V 0 bases short and J 5 bases short, with 8 bases between. The CDR3 DNA is TGTGCCAGCAGCTTAGCCACAGCTAACAATGAGCAGTTCTTC. This sequence encodes CASSLATANNEQFF.

V is TRBV7-2 and J is TRBJ2-7; D unclear. The CDR3 is made up of 14 amino acids. V lost 2 bases, J lost 6 bases, and 14 bases lay in between. The germline gives CDR1 SGHTA, CDR2 FQGNSA. CDR3 DNA sequence: TGTGCCAGCAGCTTACATGGCTCCGACTCCGAGCAGTACTTC. This gives the protein CASSLHGSDSEQYF.

This clone has just one count. The chain carries TRBV7-6 and TRBJ2-7; possible D gene TRBD2, 5 bases. The CDR3 covers 14 residues. Trimming removed 0 bases at V and 0 bases at J, with 6 bases between. Germline V gene sequence: CDR1 SGHVS, CDR2 FNYEAQ. The CDR3 loop reads CASSLAGSSYEQYF. The DNA of the CDR3 is TGTGCCAGCAGCTTAGCAGGGAGCTCCTACGAGCAGTACTTC.

The chain employs TRBV4-1 and TRBJ2-7; 10 bases are a match to TRBD2. Germline V gene data show CDR1 as MGHRA and CDR2 as YSYEKL. The CDR3 extends over 17 amino acids. V trimming: 0 bases; J trimming: 2 bases; junction bases outside the gene matches: 7. Here the CDR3 reads CASSQDQELAGAYEQYF. CDR3 DNA sequence: TGCGCCAGCAGCCAAGATCAAGAGCTAGCGGGGGCCTACGAGCAGTACTTC.

This rearrangement joins TRBV4-1 to TRBJ2-7; 8 bases fit TRBD1. V lost 4 bases, J lost 2 bases, and 4 bases stayed unmatched. Per germline, CDR1 MGHRA and CDR2 YSYEKL. This CDR3 region has 14 residues. In DNA form, the CDR3 reads TGCGCCAGCAGCCCGTGGACAGGGCCCTACGAGCAGTACTTC. It yields the protein CASSPWTGPYEQYF.

The chain is built from TRBV18 and TRBJ2-3; D is uncertain. The CDR3 covers 12 residues. Germline-derived CDR1 and CDR2 are KGHSH and LQKENI. Trimming removed 0 bases at V and 6 bases at J, with 4 bases between. CDR3 residues: CASSPPSDTQYF. CDR3 nucleotides: TGTGCCAGCTCACCACCTTCGGATACGCAGTATTTT. Looking up the rest from reference TRBV18 and TRBJ2-3 gives the full variable domain: NAGVMQNPRHLVRRRGQEARLRCSPMKGHSHVYWYRQLPEEGLKFMVYLQKENIIDESGMPKERFSAEFPKEGPSILRIQQVVRGDSAAYFCASSPPSDTQYFGPGTRLTVL.

This clone came up once. The chain employs TRBV5-1 and TRBJ2-1; possibly TRBD2 for D (5 bases). This CDR3 contains 16 residues. Per the germline V gene, CDR1 is SGHRS and CDR2 is YFSETQ. Trimming left V 1 base short and J 0 bases short, with 11 bases between. The CDR3 loop is CASSLYVGSSYNEQFF. In nucleotides, the CDR3 is TGCGCCAGCAGCTTGTACGTGGGGAGCTCCTACAATGAGCAGTTCTTC.